The clone carrying this TCR beta chain was seen at least ten times. Antigen: not known. Amplification of TCR beta CDR3 regions was performed using RNA transcripts as template. The HTBI primer set was used in a first-round RT-PCR of the TCR CDR3. Each CDR3 protein is one row after TCRdb ran MiXCR on the multiplex PCR reads. The sample yields roughly 170,000 distinct CDR3 sequences, 9.4% seen once. The data were obtained in a study of T cells in Graves' hyperthyroidism and ophthalmopathy. Used for diagnoses were clinical symptoms, serum thyroxine and TRAb, thyroid ultrasound and orbital computed tomography. PBMCs stemmed from around 9.3 ml fresh peripheral blood. The study's findings and limits: Before onset, by a median of approximately 5.9 months, the model predicted ophthalmopathy.

The TCR originated in a woman aged 18-29 years with Graves' hyperthyroidism that later progressed to Graves' ophthalmopathy. The specimen was blood.

As DNA, the CDR3 is TGCAGTGCTAGAGATCGGGGACAGGGGGGCTACGAGCAGTACTTC. Its translation: CSARDRGQGGYEQYF. J is TRBJ2-7 and V is TRBV20-1; 11 positions match TRBD1. V lost 0 bases to trimming and J lost 3 bases; unmatched junction nucleotides: 4. Germline V gives CDR1 DFQATT, CDR2 SNEGSKA (reference sequence). CDR3 length equals 15 residues.